The 15 T cell receptor beta chains presented below share a single source sample, sequenced in a study of T cells in Graves' hyperthyroidism and ophthalmopathy. TCR beta CDR3 regions were amplified from RNA. In the first-round RT-PCR of the TCR CDR3, the HTBI primer set was used. MiXCR, run by TCRdb on the multiplex PCR reads, gives a single entry per CDR3 protein. Of roughly 330,000 distinct CDR3 sequences listed, approximately 15% are singletons. The sample comprised blood. The source of these receptors is a man aged 25-40 years with Graves' hyperthyroidism.

This clonotype has a count of ten or more. V gene TRBV9 combines with J gene TRBJ1-1; 10 bases line up with TRBD1. This CDR3 has 12 residues. The ends lost 3 bases at V and 10 bases at J; junction bases unmatched: 3. Per the germline V gene, CDR1 is SGDLS and CDR2 is YYNGEE. In nucleotides, the CDR3 is TGTGCCAGCAGCGGACAGGGGGCGAGAGCTTTCTTT. Translation: CASSGQGARAFF.

This clonotype has ten or more counts. This chain joins TRBV3-1 and TRBJ2-1; 7 bases map to TRBD2. This CDR3 region has 15 residues. Germline CDR1 and CDR2: LGHDT and YNNKEL (reference sequence). The V and J ends lost 11 bases and 0 bases, in that order; junction bases with no gene match: 10. CDR3 coding DNA: TGTGCCGGAGAGCGGGATGGGGCCTCCTACAATGAGCAGTTCTTC. Translating it yields CAGERDGASYNEQFF.

The chain couples TRBV10-3 to TRBJ1-2; no firm D call. The CDR3 extends over 12 amino acids. The ends were cut back, 2 bases at V and 3 bases at J, with 4 bases in the middle. Germline V gives CDR1 ENHRY, CDR2 SYGVKD. This CDR3 is CAISEGDYGYTF. The CDR3 coding sequence is TGTGCCATCAGTGAGGGGGACTATGGCTACACCTTC.

The table lists this clonotype with many counts. The chain combines TRBV6-6 with TRBJ1-1; 7 bases fit TRBD1. Germline V gene data show CDR1 as MNHNY and CDR2 as SVGAGI (reference sequence). V was clipped by 0 bases and J by 1 base; unmatched bases: 5. CDR3 length equals 16 residues. The CDR3 reads CASSYSLGQTNTEAFF. The CDR3 DNA follows: TGTGCCAGCAGTTACTCGTTGGGACAGACGAACACTGAAGCTTTCTTT.

V gene TRBV19 combines with J gene TRBJ2-5; 12 nucleotides agree with TRBD2. In germline, CDR1 is LNHDA, CDR2 SQIVND (reference sequence). V shed 6 bases and J 5 bases; nucleotides not matched to a gene: 7. This CDR3 spans 15 amino acids. CDR3 amino acids: CASRPTSGSRETQYF. The CDR3 DNA reads as TGTGCCAGTAGACCGACTAGCGGGAGTCGGGAGACCCAGTACTTC.

This clonotype appeared many times. The chain joins TRBV30 to TRBJ2-6; D uncertain. CDR3 size: 15 residues. Germline CDR1 GTSNPN, CDR2 SVGIG (reference sequence). The V end lost 0 bases, the J end lost 2 bases, and 8 bases lay between the germline ends. CDR3 sequence: CAWSVLGTGANVLTF. The CDR3 region has the DNA TGTGCCTGGAGTGTACTGGGAACTGGGGCCAACGTCCTGACTTTC.

This clonotype has at least ten counts. This chain links TRBV28 with TRBJ2-3; D gene ambiguous. V dropped 3 bases and J dropped 3 bases, with 4 bases sitting between them. The germline CDR1 and CDR2 sequences are MDHEN and SYDVKM. The CDR3 covers 12 residues. CDR3 nucleotide sequence: TGTGCCAGCAGTTTTTATACAGATACGCAGTATTTT. It yields the protein CASSFYTDTQYF.

This clonotype came up many times. The rearrangement uses TRBV13 and TRBJ1-4; 8 bases are a match to TRBD1. V gave up 5 bases and J gave up 6 bases; unmatched junction bases: 5. Per germline, CDR1 PRHDT and CDR2 FYEKMQ (reference sequence). This CDR3 has 14 amino acids. CDR3 sequence: CASSLAQGDEKLFF. CDR3 bases: TGTGCCAGCAGCCTGGCACAGGGGGATGAAAAACTGTTTTTT.

This clonotype has a count of ten or more. The chain has TRBV18 and TRBJ1-1; maybe TRBD1 (5 bases). Trimming removed 6 bases from V and 1 base from J, with 21 bases in between. The germline gives CDR1 KGHSH, CDR2 LQKENI. This CDR3 region has 17 residues. The CDR3 loop is CASSSLPLTGQNTEAFF. The DNA of the CDR3 is TGTGCCAGCTCCTCACTTCCGCTAACAGGACAGAACACTGAAGCTTTCTTT. Full variable domain (missing parts from reference TRBV18 and TRBJ1-1): NAGVMQNPRHLVRRRGQEARLRCSPMKGHSHVYWYRQLPEEGLKFMVYLQKENIIDESGMPKERFSAEFPKEGPSILRIQQVVRGDSAAYFCASSSLPLTGQNTEAFFGQGTRLTVV.

This clonotype has more than one count but fewer than ten. This chain joins TRBV5-1 and TRBJ2-2; possible D gene TRBD1, 6 bases. The CDR3 has 18 amino acids. The germline V gene has CDR1 SGHRS and CDR2 YFSETQ. V was pared by 1 base and J by 3 bases, with 19 bases between. CDR3 sequence: CASSLRPNRVTDTGELFF. The DNA of the CDR3 is TGCGCCAGCAGCTTGAGGCCTAACAGGGTTACAGACACCGGGGAGCTGTTTTTT.

This clonotype was found a few times. The chain uses TRBV20-1 and TRBJ2-7, with 9 nucleotides matching TRBD2. The CDR3 runs to 14 residues. Per germline, CDR1 DFQATT and CDR2 SNEGSKA (reference sequence). Trimming removed 3 bases from V and 7 bases from J; junction bases left unmatched: 10. CDR3: CSASFAGGPGEQYF. The CDR3 bases are TGCAGTGCTAGCTTTGCGGGAGGGCCGGGGGAGCAGTACTTC.

The chain carries TRBV5-1 and TRBJ2-2; 8 bases fit TRBD1. Germline lookup yields CDR1 SGHRS and CDR2 YFSETQ. The CDR3 consists of 15 residues. Trimming cost V 2 bases and J 3 bases; bases outside gene matches: 3. In DNA form, the CDR3 reads TGCGCCAGCAGCTTCCAGGGGGCGGACACCGGGGAGCTGTTTTTT. Its translation is CASSFQGADTGELFF.

This clonotype has ten or more counts. The genes are TRBV5-5 and TRBJ2-3; 7 bases line up with TRBD2. Germline assignment: CDR1 SGHKS and CDR2 YYEKEE (reference sequence). CDR3 length equals 13 residues. The ends lost 4 bases at V and 8 bases at J; junction bases unmatched: 7. CDR3 DNA sequence: TGTGCCAGCAGCGCTAGCGGAGCGGGTACGCAGTATTTT. The encoded protein is CASSASGAGTQYF. The variable domain in full, with the rest retrieved from reference TRBV5-5 and TRBJ2-3, is DAGVTQSPTHLIKTRGQQVTLRCSPISGHKSVSWYQQVLGQGPQFIFQYYEKEERGRGNFPDRFSARQFPNYSSELNVNALLLGDSALYLCASSASGAGTQYFGPGTRLTVL.

Ten or more counts support this clonotype. The chain joins TRBV2 to TRBJ1-2, with a tentative D call TRBD1 (5 bases). Germline V gives CDR1 SNHLY, CDR2 FYNNEI. V was shortened by 5 bases and J by 10 bases, with 17 bases between the two germline ends. The CDR3 spans 13 residues. CDR3 sequence reads: CASSTRRGKPYTF. The CDR3 DNA sequence: TGTGCCAGCAGTACCCGAAGGGGCAAGCCCTACACCTTC.

This clonotype was recorded at least ten times. The V and J genes are TRBV6-5 and TRBJ2-2, with 15 nucleotides matching TRBD2. Unmatched junction bases numbered 7, after V lost 2 bases and J lost 9 bases. Looked up from germline, CDR1 is MNHEY and CDR2 is SVGAGI. The CDR3 has 17 amino acids. CDR3 nucleotides: TGTGCCAGCAGTTACCCCGGACTAGCGGGAGGGCCCAGGGAGCTGTTTTTT. Translation gives CASSYPGLAGGPRELFF.